The 9 T cell receptor beta chains given below trace back to one sample, sequenced in a study of T cell clonality in common variable immunodeficiency (dated by TCRdb to the mid-2010s). Libraries were built with the immunoSEQ multiplex PCR assay. TCRdb obtained this table from immuneACCESS and retained in-frame rearrangements with V and J assigned. These tables miss some clones; where compared with another copy, unresolved V genes account for less than half of the shortfall, and the remainder is unexplained. The sample comprises approximately 81,000 clones, and every one was counted more than once. Under 1% of the sample comes from the top ten. Sequencing was carried out using peripheral blood mononuclear cells. These receptors were collected from a person between 18 and 75 years old in good health.

The table lists this clone with many counts. The missing CDR3 end, 3 residues past where the read stops, is filled in from the germline J gene. The chain couples TRBV5-1 to TRBJ2-3; D is unresolved. V lost 0 bases and J lost 1, with 15 bases in between. Germline V lookup: CDR1 SGHRS, CDR2 YFSETQ. The CDR3 extends over 17 amino acids. CDR3 protein: CASSLDSPIDGTDTQYF. The part of the CDR3 DNA that was read is TGCGCCAGCAGCTTGGATAGCCCCATAGATGGCACAGATACG.

This clone was seen repeatedly, ten times or more. The read terminates 3 residues ahead of where the CDR3 ends, so the germline J gene completes it. The chain joins TRBV18 to TRBJ2-5; the match to TRBD2 covers 7 bases. J was trimmed by 2 bases and V by 6 bases; bases with no gene match: 9. The CDR3 runs 15 residues. Germline V gene data show CDR1 as KGHSH and CDR2 as LQKENI. The CDR3 sequence is CASSPPRAGQETQYF. The sequenced CDR3 bases are TGTGCCAGCTCTCCCCCTCGAGCGGGGCAAGAGACC. The whole variable domain, remainder taken from reference TRBV18 and TRBJ2-5, is NAGVMQNPRHLVRRRGQEARLRCSPMKGHSHVYWYRQLPEEGLKFMVYLQKENIIDESGMPKERFSAEFPKEGPSILRIQQVVRGDSAAYFCASSPPRAGQETQYFGPGTRLLVL.

In this sample, this clone turned up many times. The CDR3 is cut off 3 residues early in the read; its end comes from the germline J gene. The chain carries TRBV5-4 and TRBJ1-3; TRBD1 matches at 8 bases. The CDR3 has 16 residues. Germline V gene data show CDR1 as SGHNT and CDR2 as YYREEE (reference sequence). V dropped 2 bases and J dropped 0; count of bases not matched to a gene: 4. Partial CDR3 DNA: TGTGCCAGCAGCTTAAACAGGGGGAGCTCTGGAAACACC. Its protein is CASSLNRGSSGNT. The whole CDR3 sequence reads CASSLNRGSSGNTIYF.

Many counts were recorded for this clone. Partial CDR3 DNA: TGTGCCAGTAGTACCACGCTAGCGGGCGCAGATACG. Translated: CASSTTLAGADT. The full CDR3 protein is CASSTTLAGADTQYF. This chain joins TRBV19 and TRBJ2-3, with TRBD2 matching over 8 bases. The read comes to an end 3 residues before the CDR3 does, leaving the germline J gene to fill in the end. This CDR3 comprises 15 residues. With 4 bases clipped from V and 4 bases from J, the junction kept 7 bases outside the gene matches. CDR1 and CDR2 (germline): LNHDA, SQIVND (reference sequence). The full variable domain, its missing parts supplied by reference TRBV19 and TRBJ2-3, is DGGITQSPKYLFRKEGQNVTLSCEQNLNHDAMYWYRQDPGQGLRLIYYSQIVNDFQKGDIAEGYSVSREKKESFPLTVTSAQKNPTAFYLCASSTTLAGADTQYFGPGTRLTVL.

This clone occurred many times. The read stops 3 residues short of the end of the CDR3; the missing end is completed from the germline J gene. The rearrangement joins TRBV20-1 to TRBJ2-1; the D gene is possibly TRBD2 (5 bases). The CDR3 has 16 amino acids. Germline CDR1 and CDR2: DFQATT and SNEGSKA (reference sequence). V was clipped by 1 base and J by 0 bases, with 13 bases between them. The part of the CDR3 DNA that was read is TGCAGTGCTAGAGGTGGAGAAGCGGCCTCCTACAATGAG. Amino acid sequence: CSARGGEAASYNE. The whole CDR3 region reads CSARGGEAASYNEQFF.

This clone was seen many times. Read data end 3 residues before the CDR3 end; the end is taken from the germline J gene. J is TRBJ1-4 and V is TRBV20-1; 9 bases are shared with TRBD1. This CDR3 has 15 residues. CDR1 and CDR2 from the germline V gene are DFQATT and SNEGSKA (reference sequence). Losses at the gene ends were 3 bases for V and 8 bases for J; bases not matched to a gene: 10. The DNA read from the CDR3 is TGCAGTGCTAGTGCTCCGGGACAGGGCGAGGAAAAA. Encoded protein: CSASAPGQGEEK. The CDR3, in full, reads CSASAPGQGEEKLFF.

This clone was found many times. The CDR3 extends 3 residues past the end of the read, so its final part is completed from the germline J gene. V and J are TRBV20-1 and TRBJ1-5; TRBD1 matches at 7 bases. V lost 4 bases to trimming and J lost 0 bases; unmatched junction nucleotides: 3. Per the germline V gene, CDR1 is DFQATT and CDR2 is SNEGSKA (reference sequence). The CDR3 extends over 14 amino acids. Here the CDR3 reads CSANRQGSNQPQHF. Incomplete CDR3 DNA: TGCAGTGCTAACAGACAGGGTAGCAATCAGCCC.

There are many counts of this clone. CDR3 sequence reads: CSAPGRGSYEQYF. The sequenced part of the CDR3 DNA is TGCAGTGCCCCCGGGAGGGGTAGCTACGAG. The J gene is TRBJ2-7, the V gene TRBV20-1; 8 bases line up with TRBD2. The read stops 3 residues short of the end of the CDR3; the missing end is completed from the germline J gene. CDR3 size: 13 residues. CDR1 and CDR2 (germline): DFQATT, SNEGSKA (reference sequence). The V and J ends lost 6 bases and 3 bases, in that order; junction bases with no gene match: 7.

The sample holds many counts of this clone. The read falls 3 residues short of the CDR3 end, and the missing part is taken from the germline J gene. V gene TRBV23-1 combines with J gene TRBJ2-2; perhaps TRBD1 as D (6 bases). TRBV23-1 qualifies as an ORF whose function is uncertain. The CDR3 has 16 amino acids. V was cut by 4 bases and J by 3 bases, with 15 bases left in between. CDR3 amino acids: CASSLTCDRHTGELFF. Incomplete CDR3 DNA: TGCGCCAGCAGTCTCACCTGCGACAGGCACACCGGGGAG.